The present TCR beta chain was sequenced within a study of CD8 T cells in Susac syndrome. Looked up from germline, CDR1 is ENHRY and CDR2 is SYGVKD. Trimming stripped 10 bases from V and 3 bases from J, with 16 bases between. The CDR3 extends over 13 amino acids. After extraction with the RNeasy kit, roughly 0.45 to 1 ug of the RNA was reverse transcribed using random hexamers. TCRdb called the immunoSEQ multiplex PCR reads again in MiXCR, with one record for every CDR3 protein. Of about 180,000 distinct CDR3 sequences in the sample, 85% to 95% are singletons; the top ten hold roughly 0.16%. The source material was CD8+ T cells from PBMCs. The chain carries TRBV10-3 and TRBJ2-7; D is ambiguous. The receptor's source is a human donor with multiple sclerosis. CDR3 protein: CARSDRLGYEQYF. The DNA of the CDR3 is TGTGCCAGATCCGACCGACTTGGCTACGAGCAGTACTTC.